The 24 T cell receptor beta chains below come from one sample, sequenced in a study of blood T cell repertoires in COVID-19. Method: immunoSEQ multiplex PCR; TCRdb's copy keeps in-frame clones and lacks some. The repertoire holds approximately 40,000 clones, with around 90% as singletons. Sequenced input: peripheral blood. Every receptor here comes from a woman aged 80 or over with acute or convalescent COVID-19.

This rearrangement joins TRBV11-2 to TRBJ1-2, with D possibly being TRBD1 (6 bases). Per the germline V gene, CDR1 is SGHAT and CDR2 is FQNNGV. Trimming pared 5 bases from V and 5 bases from J, leaving 15 bases between. There are 14 residues in the CDR3. The CDR3 DNA reads TGTGCCAGCAGCCACAGGGCCCTCGGATATGGCTACACCTTC. Its protein product is CASSHRALGYGYTF.

The gene calls are TRBV28 and TRBJ2-7; D remains ambiguous. The CDR3 totals 13 residues. V dropped 6 bases and J dropped 2 bases, with 11 bases sitting between them. CDR1 is MDHEN and CDR2 is SYDVKM in the germline V gene. CDR3 nucleotide sequence: TGTGCCAGCAGCCTCCGGGTCGCCTACGAGCAGTACTTC. It is translated as CASSLRVAYEQYF. The whole variable domain, remainder taken from reference TRBV28 and TRBJ2-7, is DVKVTQSSRYLVKRTGEKVFLECVQDMDHENMFWYRQDPGLGLRLIYFSYDVKMKEKGDIPEGYSVSREKKERFSLILESASTNQTSMYLCASSLRVAYEQYFGPGTRLTVT.

This chain joins TRBV9 and TRBJ2-5; 12 bases are a match to TRBD2. Trimming removed 3 bases from V and 1 base from J; junction bases left unmatched: 4. This CDR3 is 16 amino acids long. In germline, CDR1 is SGDLS, CDR2 YYNGEE. CDR3: CASSASGGAGQETQYF. CDR3 coding DNA: TGTGCCAGCAGCGCTAGCGGGGGGGCCGGCCAAGAGACCCAGTACTTC. Looking up the rest from reference TRBV9 and TRBJ2-5 gives the full variable domain: DSGVTQTPKHLITATGQRVTLRCSPRSGDLSVYWYQQSLDQGLQFLIQYYNGEERAKGNILERFSAQQFPDLHSELNLSSLELGDSALYFCASSASGGAGQETQYFGPGTRLLVL.

The V gene is TRBV10-3, the J gene TRBJ1-2; 7 nucleotides line up with TRBD1. Germline V gene sequence: CDR1 ENHRY, CDR2 SYGVKD. The CDR3 runs to 18 residues. V shed 3 bases, J shed 2 bases, and the junction held 15 bases outside the gene matches. The CDR3 here is CAISDPSRVTGSNYGYTF. CDR3 sequence (DNA): TGTGCCATCAGTGACCCCTCGAGGGTGACAGGGTCGAACTATGGCTACACCTTC.

The rearrangement links TRBV5-6 to TRBJ1-1; 8 bases agree with TRBD1. The CDR3 spans 15 residues. The germline CDR1 and CDR2 sequences are SGHDT and YYEEEE. J gave up 6 bases and V 0 bases, and 7 bases lay outside the gene matches. The CDR3 is CASSLAGGGRAEAFF. The DNA for the CDR3 is TGTGCCAGCAGCTTGGCAGGGGGCGGTAGGGCTGAAGCTTTCTTT.

The chain links TRBV19 to TRBJ2-1; possible D gene TRBD2, 6 bases. The V gene's germline CDR1 is LNHDA and CDR2 SQIVND (reference sequence). There are 14 residues in the CDR3. Trimming removed 5 bases from V and 5 bases from J, with 13 bases in between. CDR3 residues: CASSRRWGDNEQFF. CDR3 bases: TGTGCCAGTAGTCGGCGGTGGGGGGACAATGAGCAGTTCTTC.

The chain combines TRBV29-1 with TRBJ2-7; 11 bases match TRBD2. The ends lost 4 bases at V and 3 bases at J; junction bases unmatched: 8. The germline gives CDR1 SQVTM, CDR2 ANQGSEA. The CDR3 is 15 residues long. Here the CDR3 reads CSVVTSGGLYYEQYF. In nucleotides, the CDR3 is TGCAGCGTTGTCACTAGCGGGGGTCTTTACTACGAGCAGTACTTC.

The table lists this clone with a count of one. The V call is TRBV28, the J call TRBJ1-2; the match to TRBD1 covers 7 bases. The CDR3 is 13 amino acids. Germline CDR1 and CDR2: MDHEN and SYDVKM. V shed 5 bases and J 8 bases; nucleotides not matched to a gene: 8. This CDR3 is CASSPYRGQGYTF. The CDR3 DNA sequence: TGTGCCAGCAGTCCCTACAGGGGCCAGGGCTACACCTTC.

The J gene is TRBJ1-1, the V gene TRBV4-1; 10 bases are shared with TRBD1. The CDR3 length is 14 residues. V shed 4 bases and J 5 bases; nucleotides not matched to a gene: 4. Germline V gene data show CDR1 as MGHRA and CDR2 as YSYEKL. CDR3 sequence (DNA): TGCGCCAGCAGCCGGGACAGGGGAGGGACTGAAGCTTTCTTT. It specifies CASSRDRGGTEAFF.

The chain carries TRBV7-9 and TRBJ2-7; D is perhaps TRBD1 (6 bases). The germline CDR1 and CDR2 sequences are SEHNR and FQNEAQ (reference sequence). The CDR3 is 14 residues long. Trimming left V 5 bases short and J 0 bases short, with 11 bases between. The CDR3 DNA reads as TGTGCCAGCAGCAGACAGGTGAGCTCCTACGAGCAGTACTTC. The encoded protein is CASSRQVSSYEQYF.

The chain is built from TRBV4-3 and TRBJ2-2, with D tentatively TRBD2 (5 bases). CDR1 is LGHNA and CDR2 is YSLEER in the germline V gene. The CDR3 extends over 18 amino acids. Trimming shortened V by 0 bases and J by 2 bases, and 16 bases separated the two germline ends. CDR3 in amino acids: CASSQERAGPINTGELFF. The CDR3 bases are TGCGCCAGCAGCCAAGAGAGGGCCGGGCCGATCAACACCGGGGAGCTGTTTTTT.

The gene calls are TRBV18 and TRBJ2-5; D remains ambiguous. Trimming took 3 bases from V and 5 from J, leaving 16 bases between them. This CDR3 has 15 residues. In germline, CDR1 is KGHSH, CDR2 LQKENI. CDR3 nucleotides: TGTGCCAGCTCACCCCCTTGGGCTGCCAGTGAGACCCAGTACTTC. As protein: CASSPPWAASETQYF.

The chain links TRBV7-2 to TRBJ2-1, with D perhaps matching TRBD2 (6 bases). The CDR3 is made up of 12 amino acids. Trimming took 10 bases from V and 9 from J, leaving 16 bases between them. Germline V CDR1 and CDR2: SGHTA, FQGNSA. The CDR3 nucleotides read TGTGCCACCACTACCGGGGGTATTGAGCAGTTCTTC. Protein product: CATTTGGIEQFF.

The rearrangement links TRBV27 to TRBJ1-1; 7 nucleotides align to TRBD1. The CDR3 runs 15 residues. V lost 3 bases and J lost 1; bases outside the gene matches: 5. From germline, CDR1 is MNHEY and CDR2 SMNVEV (reference sequence). CDR3 residues: CASSLRGPENTEAFF. The CDR3 DNA is TGTGCCAGCAGTTTGAGGGGGCCTGAGAACACTGAAGCTTTCTTT.

The J gene is TRBJ2-3, the V gene TRBV6-2 or TRBV6-3; a weak D match, TRBD2 (6 bases). Germline values: CDR1 MNHEY, CDR2 SVGEGT. CDR3 length equals 15 residues. Trimming cost V 6 bases and J 2 bases, with 15 bases left between them. CDR3 sequence reads: CASSLGLTNTDTQYF. The CDR3 DNA follows: TGTGCCAGCAGCCTCGGACTAACCAACACAGATACGCAGTATTTT.

The rearrangement links TRBV5-6 to TRBJ2-1, with 9 bases identical to TRBD1. The germline gives CDR1 SGHDT, CDR2 YYEEEE. V was pared by 2 bases and J by 7 bases, with 4 bases of the junction left unmatched. There are 14 residues in the CDR3. The CDR3 DNA follows: TGTGCCAGCAGCTTAGGACAGGGGACAAATGAGCAGTTCTTC. This encodes CASSLGQGTNEQFF.

This rearrangement joins TRBV6-5 to TRBJ2-7; a weak D match, TRBD1 (6 bases). This CDR3 has 13 residues. Per germline, CDR1 MNHEY and CDR2 SVGAGI. The V end lost 5 bases, the J end lost 6 bases, and 14 bases lay between the germline ends. In DNA, the CDR3 is TGTGCCAGCAGTACGGGACATTTGGGCGAGCAGTACTTC. Encoded protein: CASSTGHLGEQYF.

The chain couples TRBV5-1 to TRBJ2-6; TRBD1 matches 7 bases. In germline, CDR1 is SGHRS, CDR2 YFSETQ. CDR3 size: 16 residues. Trimming at V came to 4 bases and at J to 3 bases, leaving 7 bases not matched to a gene. CDR3 DNA: TGCGCCAGCAGCCCAGGGGGTGTCGGTGGGGCCAACGTCCTGACTTTC. This translates into CASSPGGVGGANVLTF.

This chain connects TRBV27 to TRBJ2-5; tentatively, D is TRBD1 (6 bases). The CDR3 runs 15 residues. Trimming took 0 bases from V and 5 from J, leaving 13 bases between them. The germline CDR1 and CDR2 sequences are MNHEY and SMNVEV (reference sequence). CDR3 bases: TGTGCCAGCAGTTTATCCCAGGGGCTCTGGGAGACCCAGTACTTC. Translated, it gives CASSLSQGLWETQYF.

This chain joins TRBV5-1 and TRBJ1-1; D gene ambiguous. Per germline, CDR1 SGHRS and CDR2 YFSETQ. CDR3 length: 11 amino acids. Between the trimmed V and J ends, which lost 7 bases and 6 bases, there was a span of 10 bases. CDR3 sequence reads: CASRGQAEAFF. The CDR3 region has the DNA TGCGCCAGCCGTGGGCAGGCTGAAGCTTTCTTT.

V is TRBV28 and J is TRBJ2-7; possibly TRBD1 for D (6 bases). Trimming removed 4 bases from V and 3 bases from J, with 7 bases in between. Germline V gives CDR1 MDHEN, CDR2 SYDVKM. The CDR3 has 12 amino acids. CDR3 amino acids: CASSSDSYEQYF. Here the CDR3 DNA reads TGTGCCAGCAGTTCGGACAGCTACGAGCAGTACTTC.

The J gene is TRBJ1-2, the V gene TRBV6-2 or TRBV6-3; 8 bases are shared with TRBD1. Unmatched junction bases numbered 13, after V lost 2 bases and J lost 8 bases. From germline, CDR1 is MNHEY and CDR2 SVGEGT. CDR3 size: 16 residues. The CDR3 sequence is CASSYGAERTGRGYTF. CDR3 DNA sequence: TGTGCCAGCAGTTACGGTGCTGAGAGGACAGGGAGAGGCTACACCTTC.

This rearrangement joins TRBV4-2 to TRBJ1-4; TRBD1 might be the D (5 bases). Germline assignment: CDR1 LGHNA and CDR2 YNFKEQ. V lost 0 bases, J lost 4 bases, and 12 bases lay in between. This CDR3 region has 16 residues. The CDR3 sequence is CASSQEGAVDNEKLFF. The CDR3 nucleotides are TGTGCCAGCAGCCAAGAAGGGGCAGTAGATAATGAAAAACTGTTTTTT.

The rearrangement uses TRBV10-3 and TRBJ2-5, with a possible D match to TRBD2 (6 bases). CDR3 size: 13 residues. V lost 6 bases to trimming and J lost 1 base, with 9 bases between them. Germline CDR1 is ENHRY and CDR2 is SYGVKD. Here the CDR3 DNA reads TGTGCCATCAGGAAGACTAGCCAAGAGACCCAGTACTTC. Amino acids: CAIRKTSQETQYF.